This T cell receptor beta chain was profiled in a study of cytomegalovirus exposure and HLA in healthy donors. Primers included in the PCR were 60 Vbeta and 13 Jbeta primers. How the authors handled the data: In a later analysis, roughly 86 million unique TCR beta chains included roughly 11 million shared by two or more donors. Repertoires were generated with immunoSEQ multiplex PCR, while TCRdb's copy carries only in-frame clones and drops some. V and J calls plus clone size are reproduced from that table; the DNA served to infer D and trimming. The sample shows 72,000 or so clones, about 67% of them seen only once. Per the germline V gene, CDR1 is SGDLS and CDR2 is YYNGEE. The CDR3 runs to 16 residues. V lost 0 bases to trimming and J lost 1 base, with 11 bases between them.

This TCR came from a human donor in good health. The sample taken for sequencing was PBMCs. The V and J genes are TRBV9 and TRBJ2-4; D possibly corresponds to TRBD2 (6 bases). The CDR3: CASSVAGGMAKNIQYF. The CDR3 DNA sequence: TGTGCCAGCAGCGTAGCTGGGGGGATGGCCAAAAACATTCAGTACTTC.